The rows below give T cell receptor beta chains drawn from one sample of a study of vaccination and CD4 T cells after COVID-19. These receptors have no identified antigens. MiXCR, run by TCRdb on the PCR reads, gives a single entry per CDR3 protein. This sample has 26,000 or so distinct CDR3 sequences, with roughly 40% found just once. What was sequenced was CD4+ T cells from blood, cultured in vitro. The receptors derive from a human donor who had recovered from COVID-19. Each CDR3 is given with its conserved first and last residue. D genes are given only for firm matches. Only some rows state a clone size, as once, few, many or a class for expanded clones.

size,J,V,D,DNA,CDR3
NA,TRBJ1-5,TRBV6-1,NA,TGTGCCAGCAGATTATTTTCCGGGATCGGCAATCAGCCCCAGCATTTT,CASRLFSGIGNQPQHF
NA,TRBJ1-1,TRBV12-3/TRBV12-4,NA,TGTGCCAGCAGTTTCCGGGCCAGGGGTGACACTGAAGCTTTCTTT,CASSFRARGDTEAFF
few,TRBJ2-7,TRBV7-9,NA,TGTGCCAGCAGCTTCGGGCATGAAGTAACCTACGAGCAGTACTTC,CASSFGHEVTYEQYF
NA,TRBJ2-5,TRBV11-2,NA,TGTGCCAGCAGCCCCCCAGGGGGGCAAGAGACCCAGTACTTC,CASSPPGGQETQYF
NA,TRBJ2-1,TRBV20-1,NA,TGCAGTGCAACCGGTTCCAGCTCGAATGAGCAGTTCTTC,CSATGSSSNEQFF
NA,TRBJ2-1,TRBV20-1,NA,TGCAGTGCTTCCTCTGACGGAACGAACAATGAGCAGTTCTTC,CSASSDGTNNEQFF
NA,TRBJ2-1,TRBV4-1,TRBD2,TGCGCCAGCAGCCAAGAGGGGCGGGAGGGCCCGTACAATGAGCAGTTCTTC,CASSQEGREGPYNEQFF
few,TRBJ2-3,TRBV7-9,NA,TGTGCCAGCAGCCCGGGGACATCCGCATGGGCAGATACGCAGTATTTT,CASSPGTSAWADTQYF
NA,TRBJ2-7,TRBV19,NA,TGTGCCAGTAGTACCGAACTTCGCTACGAGCAGTACTTC,CASSTELRYEQYF
NA,TRBJ2-7,TRBV20-1,NA,TGCAGTGCGGACTTTTTCGGCGAGCAGTACTTC,CSADFFGEQYF
NA,TRBJ1-2,TRBV7-2,NA,TGTGCCAGCAGCGGCCCGGGACGCTATGGCTACACCTTC,CASSGPGRYGYTF
NA,TRBJ2-1,TRBV28,TRBD2,TGTGCCAGCAGCGGCCAGGCCCAGCGGGGGGACAATGAGCAGTTCTTC,CASSGQAQRGDNEQFF
NA,TRBJ2-1,TRBV5-4,TRBD2,TGTGCCAGCAGCCCAAAGGGCGGGGGGGCCTCCTACAATGAGCAGTTCTTC,CASSPKGGGASYNEQFF
once,TRBJ2-3,TRBV10-3,TRBD2,TGTGCCATCAGCGCCCCACTAGCGGGGGGGGGTACGCAGTATTTT,CAISAPLAGGGTQYF
NA,TRBJ2-1,TRBV30,NA,TGTGCCTGGAGTCTCCGAAATGAGCAGTTCTTC,CAWSLRNEQFF
NA,TRBJ1-2,TRBV20-1,NA,TGCAGTGCTAGAGGGGGTGGAGGGGTCTATGGCTACACCTTC,CSARGGGGVYGYTF
NA,TRBJ2-7,TRBV11-2,TRBD2,TGTGCCAGCAGCACCCGAGCGGGAGGACCACATGAGCAGTACTTC,CASSTRAGGPHEQYF
NA,TRBJ2-1,TRBV2,TRBD1,TGTGCCAGCAGTGAAGAACAGGGGGCGACGGTTGAGCAGTTCTTC,CASSEEQGATVEQFF
NA,TRBJ2-7,TRBV19,TRBD2,TGTGCCAGTAAACTAGCGGGGGGGTCCTACGAGCAGTACTTC,CASKLAGGSYEQYF
few,TRBJ1-5,TRBV10-3,NA,TGTGCCATCAGTGGAGGTTGGGAGGGTGAGCCCCAGCATTTT,CAISGGWEGEPQHF
NA,TRBJ1-5,TRBV19,NA,TGTGCCAGTAGGGCAAGTTGGGGACTTAGCAATCAGCCCCAGCATTTT,CASRASWGLSNQPQHF
NA,TRBJ2-7,TRBV7-2,NA,TGTGCCAGCAGCTTCCTGCGGGCTTCAGCTCTAAGGGAGCAGTACTTC,CASSFLRASALREQYF
few,TRBJ1-2,TRBV24-1,NA,TGTGCCACCAGTGATTCTACACGGGCTGGCTACACCTTC,CATSDSTRAGYTF
NA,TRBJ2-7,TRBV6-2/TRBV6-3,TRBD2,TGTGCCAGCAGGCCCGGGACTAGCGGCTACGAGCAGTACTTC,CASRPGTSGYEQYF
NA,TRBJ2-2,TRBV7-9,NA,TGTGCCAGCAGCTTTGATGCAGACACCGGGGAGCTGTTTTTT,CASSFDADTGELFF
NA,TRBJ1-1,TRBV7-9,NA,TGTGCCAGCAGCTTAGTAGTTTTGGTCACTGAAGCTTTCTTT,CASSLVVLVTEAFF
few,TRBJ1-5,TRBV7-9,NA,TGTGCCAGCAGCCCGGCGGTCAATCAGCCCCAGCATTTT,CASSPAVNQPQHF
few,TRBJ1-5,TRBV6-2/TRBV6-3,TRBD1,TGTGCCAGCAGTTACATGCCGGGACAGGGGGCGGCTAGATATAGCAATCAGCCCCAGCATTTT,CASSYMPGQGAARYSNQPQHF
NA,TRBJ2-5,TRBV5-1,NA,TGCGCCAGCAGCTTAGCAGGGGAGTACCAAGAGACCCAGTACTTC,CASSLAGEYQETQYF
NA,TRBJ2-7,TRBV7-8,NA,TGTGCCAGCAGCTTAATGCAGGCCGAGCAGTACTTC,CASSLMQAEQYF
NA,TRBJ1-6,TRBV20-1,NA,TGCAGTGCCCACAGCGCCGGGGGCTATAATTCACCCCTCCACTTT,CSAHSAGGYNSPLHF
few,TRBJ2-1,TRBV20-1,NA,TGCAGTGCTCCTGATCCCTCGCGGGGCCTCAATGAGCAGTTCTTC,CSAPDPSRGLNEQFF
NA,TRBJ2-1,TRBV4-2,TRBD2,TGTGCCAGCAGCCAAGAGGGATCGGGACTAGCGGGACGCAATGAGCAGTTCTTC,CASSQEGSGLAGRNEQFF
NA,TRBJ2-7,TRBV12-3/TRBV12-4,NA,TGTGCCAGCAGTTTGAGGGACAAGGGCCACGAGCAGTACTTC,CASSLRDKGHEQYF
NA,TRBJ1-1,TRBV6-2/TRBV6-3,NA,TGTGCCAGCAGTTACTCCAGGCGACTGAGAAACACTGAAGCTTTCTTT,CASSYSRRLRNTEAFF
NA,TRBJ1-5,TRBV4-3,NA,TGCGCCAGCAGCCAAGAAGGGGGGCAGCCCCAGCATTTT,CASSQEGGQPQHF
few,TRBJ2-5,TRBV7-2,NA,TGTGCCAGCAGCCGGAGCAAGGTGGAGACCCAGTACTTC,CASSRSKVETQYF
NA,TRBJ2-5,TRBV20-1,TRBD1,TGCAGTGCCCAGAAACGGACAGGGGAAGAGACCCAGTACTTC,CSAQKRTGEETQYF
NA,TRBJ2-3,TRBV11-3,TRBD1,TGTGCCAGCAGCTTGAGGACAGGGCTCGCAGATACGCAGTATTTT,CASSLRTGLADTQYF
NA,TRBJ2-5,TRBV7-2,TRBD2,TGTGCCAGCAGCTTAACTAGCGGCCAAGAGACCCAGTACTTC,CASSLTSGQETQYF
NA,TRBJ2-3,TRBV10-1,TRBD2,TGCGCCAGCAGTGCCCAGCGGGACCCCACAGATACGCAGTATTTT,CASSAQRDPTDTQYF
NA,TRBJ1-5,TRBV24-1,TRBD1,TGTGCCACCAGTGATGCCCCCAGGGGGGGCAATCAGCCCCAGCATTTT,CATSDAPRGGNQPQHF
few,TRBJ1-2,TRBV11-2,NA,TGTGCCAGCAGCTCCTCCCCCGCTAGGACCTTC,CASSSSPARTF
NA,TRBJ2-3,TRBV6-1,TRBD2,TGTGCCAGCAGCCCTTCCCGCGGGGGGCAGGATACGCAGTATTTT,CASSPSRGGQDTQYF
few,TRBJ1-1,TRBV25-1,NA,TGTGCCAGCAGGGGGGCGGAGCCGGGCACTGAAGCTTTCTTT,CASRGAEPGTEAFF
NA,TRBJ1-5,TRBV27,TRBD1,TGTGCCAGCAGCCAGGGACAGTATCGTCAGCCCCAGCATTTT,CASSQGQYRQPQHF
once,TRBJ2-1,TRBV20-1,TRBD2,TGCAGTGCTAGAAGAACTAGCGGGAGGACCAATGAGCAGTTCTTC,CSARRTSGRTNEQFF
few,TRBJ1-1,TRBV15,NA,TGTGCCACCAGCAGAGATGACACTGAAGCTTTCTTT,CATSRDDTEAFF
NA,TRBJ1-3,TRBV6-1,NA,TGTGCCAGCAGTGAGGCAGGGTCCCGCCCTGGAAACACCATATATTTT,CASSEAGSRPGNTIYF
few,TRBJ2-5,TRBV18,TRBD1,TGTGCCAGCTCACCATTTTCAGGGGGCTCGGGGGAGACCCAGTACTTC,CASSPFSGGSGETQYF
few,TRBJ1-5,TRBV6-1,NA,TGTGCCAGCAGTGAATTTGGAGGCTACAATCAGCCCCAGCATTTT,CASSEFGGYNQPQHF
NA,TRBJ2-1,TRBV20-1,NA,TGCAGTGCTAGCCGACAGGAGTACAATGAGCAGTTCTTC,CSASRQEYNEQFF